These 7 T cell receptor beta chains came from one sample sequenced in a study of PD-1 blockade in classical Hodgkin lymphoma. Clones were read by immunoSEQ multiplex PCR, and TCRdb kept only the in-frame ones, dropping some. The data hold nearly 100,000 clones, with roughly 84% observed a single time. Patients all relapsed after autologous stem cell transplantation, and there was variation in brentuximab vedotin exposure. Sequenced material: peripheral blood mononuclear cells (PBMCs), taken at baseline. These receptors came from a human donor with classical Hodgkin lymphoma.

This clone was counted once. The chain uses TRBV10-3 and TRBJ2-1, with 10 nucleotides matching TRBD2. Germline CDR1 reads ENHRY; CDR2 reads SYGVKD. There are 14 residues in the CDR3. Trimming took 6 bases from V and 4 from J; bases not matched to a gene: 3. CDR3: CAISASGSYNEQFF. Here the CDR3 DNA reads TGTGCCATCAGCGCTAGCGGGAGTTACAATGAGCAGTTCTTC.

The J gene is TRBJ2-1, the V gene TRBV19, with D hard to call. V was clipped by 3 bases and J by 3 bases, with 9 bases between them. CDR1 is LNHDA and CDR2 is SQIVND in the germline V gene (reference sequence). CDR3 length: 14 amino acids. DNA for the CDR3: TGTGCCAGTAGTATGGGAACTAACTACAATGAGCAGTTCTTC. Translating gives CASSMGTNYNEQFF.

This rearrangement joins TRBV30 to TRBJ1-3; D remains unclear. Germline values: CDR1 GTSNPN, CDR2 SVGIG (reference sequence). V lost 0 bases to trimming and J lost 0 bases, with 9 bases between them. The CDR3 spans 15 residues. The CDR3, as DNA: TGTGCCTGGAGTGTACGCGGGGTCTCTGGAAACACCATATATTTT. It encodes CAWSVRGVSGNTIYF.

This clone was observed many times. This chain joins TRBV5-1 and TRBJ1-2, with D possibly matching TRBD1 (6 bases). V was cut by 5 bases and J by 6 bases, with 17 bases left in between. The V gene's germline CDR1 is SGHRS and CDR2 YFSETQ. There are 14 residues in the CDR3. The CDR3 nucleotides read TGCGCCAGCAGGACGACCCCAGGGGCGGATGGCTACACCTTC. This codes for CASRTTPGADGYTF.

The genes are TRBV7-2 and TRBJ2-3; D gene unclear. Looked up from germline, CDR1 is SGHTA and CDR2 is FQGNSA. V lost 5 bases and J lost 6, with 9 bases in between. The CDR3 is made up of 12 amino acids. The CDR3 reads CASSPPRDTQYF. CDR3 nucleotide sequence: TGTGCCAGCAGCCCCCCCCGGGATACGCAGTATTTT. The variable domain in full, completed from reference TRBV7-2 and TRBJ2-3, reads GAGVSQSPSNKVTEKGKDVELRCDPISGHTALYWYRQSLGQGLEFLIYFQGNSAPDKSGLPSDRFSAERTGGSVSTLTIQRTQQEDSAVYLCASSPPRDTQYFGPGTRLTVL.

The V call is TRBV28, the J call TRBJ2-7, with D perhaps TRBD1 or TRBD2 (6 bases each). With 7 bases removed from V and 3 bases from J, the gap between germline ends came to 13 bases. The CDR3 loop spans 13 amino acids. CDR1 is MDHEN, CDR2 SYDVKM, per germline. DNA for the CDR3: TGTGCCAGCACGGGGGCAAACCTCTACGAGCAGTACTTC. Translation gives CASTGANLYEQYF.

CDR3 sequence (DNA): TGTGCCAGTGGAAGGAGGGGCGGCCGTGGAAACACCATATATTTT. It yields the protein CASGRRGGRGNTIYF. The V and J genes are TRBV19 and TRBJ1-3; D is perhaps TRBD1 (5 bases). Germline lookup yields CDR1 LNHDA and CDR2 SQIVND (reference sequence). The ends were cut back, 8 bases at V and 3 bases at J, with 17 bases in the middle. The CDR3 consists of 15 residues.